What follows is one T cell receptor (beta chain) and its context. Germline loops: CDR1 SQVTM, CDR2 ANQGSEA. The CDR3 totals 14 residues. V was clipped by 3 bases and J by 4 bases; unmatched bases: 4. The authors' processing: Estimation of nucleated cell counts relied on the amplification of reference gene primers. The data were produced by immunoSEQ multiplex PCR, yet TCRdb's version contains in-frame clones alone and is incomplete. Clonal size and the V and J genes are those of that table, whereas D and trimming came from the DNA. The table shows some 280,000 clones, with about nine tenths occurring only once. This entry belongs to a study of blood T cell repertoires in COVID-19. Looking at the study overall: Italy, Spain and the United States were the sources of the convalescent and acute COVID-19 samples. T cells, B-cell-depleted T cells, or PBMCs provided the cDNA or gDNA that served as material.

The specimen sequenced was peripheral blood. This receptor was identified in a woman aged 60-75 years with acute or convalescent COVID-19. The J gene is TRBJ2-1, the V gene TRBV29-1, with 9 bases that match TRBD2. The DNA of the CDR3 is TGCAGCGTTGAGGGCGGGAGGGTATACAATGAGCAGTTCTTC. This encodes CSVEGGRVYNEQFF.